This T cell receptor beta chain was observed in a study of cytomegalovirus exposure and HLA in healthy donors. The study's findings and limits: The later analysis indicated that the majority of CMV-associated TCR beta chains appeared HLA-restricted.

Healthy individuals who donated bone marrow served as the donors. At sampling all donors were nominally healthy, likely with unrecorded immune exposures. In regard to this clone: As yet, its antigen is unknown.

The PCR employed 60 Vbeta primers together with 13 Jbeta primers. Assay used: immunoSEQ multiplex PCR; TCRdb lists only in-frame clones, some missing. The data contain 150,000 to 200,000 clones, 65% to 70% of them seen just once; the ten biggest clones take up about 10%. V was clipped by 6 bases and J by 5 bases; unmatched bases: 10. Germline CDR1 MNHNS, CDR2 SASEGT. This CDR3 comprises 15 residues. Input material: PBMCs. The receptor comes from a man aged 25 to 45 in good health and CMV-seropositive. The chain carries TRBV6-1 and TRBJ1-5; 7 bases agree with TRBD1. CDR3 loop: CASRSRDSYHQPQHF. The CDR3 region has the DNA TGTGCCAGCAGGTCCCGGGACAGTTACCATCAGCCCCAGCATTTT.